These 29 T cell receptor beta chains came from one sample sequenced in a study of regulatory T cells in long-lasting Graves disease. Noted time point: persistent/refractory GD, antithyroid drugs over 5 years with positive TRAb. Extracted PBMC RNA gave rise to the TCR library. Building the TCR beta libraries relied on iRepertoire HTBI primers, and CDR3 regions underwent Arm-PCR. Each CDR3 protein gets one entry after TCRdb re-called the multiplex PCR reads with MiXCR. The sample shows a few hundred thousand distinct CDR3 sequences, more than 20% of them seen only once. This sample comprised peripheral blood mononuclear cells (PBMCs), obtained when the disease was refractory, from a patient treated with antithyroid drugs. These receptors all come from a woman aged 40-49 years with Graves disease.

The chain employs TRBV10-3 and TRBJ1-3; D gene unclear. Trimming removed 4 bases from V and 9 bases from J, with 10 bases in between. The CDR3 totals 12 residues. CDR1 and CDR2 from the germline V gene are ENHRY and SYGVKD. The CDR3 loop is CAISAAEGTIYF. Written as DNA, the CDR3 is TGTGCCATCAGTGCGGCTGAAGGCACCATATATTTT.

This clonotype was observed at least ten times. J is TRBJ2-5 and V is TRBV27; the D is unclear. This CDR3 is 13 amino acids long. Trimming pared 5 bases from V and 1 base from J, leaving 8 bases between. Germline V lookup: CDR1 MNHEY, CDR2 SMNVEV (reference sequence). The CDR3 nucleotides are TGTGCCAGCAGTGGCCAACTCCAAGAGACCCAGTACTTC. As protein: CASSGQLQETQYF.

This clonotype was recorded at least ten times. This chain joins TRBV20-1 and TRBJ2-5; TRBD2 aligns across 8 bases. The CDR3 length is 19 residues. V was pared by 1 base and J by 2 bases, with 18 bases of the junction left unmatched. From germline, CDR1 is DFQATT and CDR2 SNEGSKA (reference sequence). The CDR3 nucleotides are TGCAGTGCTAGAGGTCGGAACGAAGAAAAGGGGACTAGTCAAGAGACCCAGTACTTC. Translating gives CSARGRNEEKGTSQETQYF.

In its sample, this clonotype was seen once. A far larger clone is just one base off, so this is likely a read error. No DNA is shown, since the ends of the CDR3 on it are uncertain; the CDR3 is the one TCRdb lists. The rearrangement links TRBV28 to TRBJ2-5; TRBD2, the D gene given by the table, was not confirmed from the DNA. From germline, CDR1 is MDHEN and CDR2 SYDVKM. The CDR3 has 12 residues if both end residues are counted. This chain's CDR3 is CASSFGTGTGNF.

This clonotype was seen ten or more times. The gene calls are TRBV11-2 and TRBJ2-2; tentatively, D is TRBD2 (5 bases). The CDR3 runs to 14 residues. Trimming stripped 2 bases from V and 8 bases from J, with 12 bases between. CDR1 and CDR2 (germline): SGHAT, FQNNGV. The CDR3 region is CASSLRTGRGELFF. The CDR3 bases are TGTGCCAGCAGCTTAAGGACGGGAAGGGGGGAGCTGTTTTTT.

The rearrangement joins TRBV30 to TRBJ1-1; a weak D match, TRBD1 (5 bases). From germline, CDR1 is GTSNPN and CDR2 SVGIG (reference sequence). The CDR3 spans 12 residues. V lost 2 bases to trimming and J lost 7 bases, with 11 bases between them. The chain's CDR3 is CAWSLNRNEAFF. The DNA for the CDR3 is TGTGCCTGGAGTTTAAACAGGAATGAAGCTTTCTTT.

This clonotype turned up a few times. A much bigger clone sits one base away, suggesting this may be a read error. The genes are TRBV12-3 or TRBV12-4 and TRBJ1-1; TRBD1 matches 9 bases. This CDR3 region has 13 residues. The CDR3 DNA reads as TGTGCCAGCAGTGGAACAGGGGGCACTGGAGCTTTCTTT. It translates to CASSGTGGTGAFF.

This clonotype was detected ten times or more. The V and J genes are TRBV2 and TRBJ1-1; D might be TRBD1 (6 bases). The germline V gene encodes CDR1 SNHLY and CDR2 FYNNEI. V was trimmed by 2 bases and J by 4 bases, leaving 11 bases between them. This CDR3 contains 14 residues. The CDR3 region has the DNA TGTGCCAGCAGTGAACAGGGGTCAGGCACTGAAGCTTTCTTT. Residues: CASSEQGSGTEAFF.

J is TRBJ2-1 and V is TRBV12-3 or TRBV12-4, with TRBD2 identical over 13 bases. This CDR3 is built from 14 residues. V lost 10 bases to trimming and J lost 7 bases; unmatched junction nucleotides: 7. The CDR3 DNA follows: TGTGCCATCAGGACTAGCGGGAGAGGGAATGAGCAGTTCTTC. Translating gives CAIRTSGRGNEQFF.

This clonotype occurred a few times. This may stem from a read error, because a much larger clone lies one nucleotide away. The V gene is TRBV28, the J gene TRBJ1-3, with 9 nucleotides matching TRBD1. The CDR3 is made up of 15 amino acids. Germline V gives CDR1 MDHEN, CDR2 SYDVKM. CDR3 DNA sequence: TGTGCCGGCAGCCAAACCGGGACAGGGAAGAACACCATATATTTT. Translating it yields CAGSQTGTGKNTIYF.

Ten or more counts support this clonotype. The V call is TRBV11-2, the J call TRBJ2-4; D is undetermined. The V end was cut by 7 bases, the J end by 0 bases, with 16 bases between. CDR1 is SGHAT and CDR2 is FQNNGV in the germline V gene. The CDR3 has 16 residues. Here the CDR3 DNA reads TGTGCCAGCACCCATCCAGAATCACTAGCCAAAAACATTCAGTACTTC. Its protein is CASTHPESLAKNIQYF.

This clonotype was seen a handful of times. This sequence joins TRBV7-2 and TRBJ1-6; D gene unclear. Looked up from germline, CDR1 is SGHTA and CDR2 is FQGNSA. V was trimmed by 5 bases and J by 7 bases, leaving 21 bases between them. CDR3 length: 17 residues. The CDR3 here is CASSPRRTISRNSPLHF. The CDR3 coding sequence is TGTGCCAGCAGCCCCCGTCGAACCATCAGCAGAAATTCACCCCTCCACTTT.

This sequence joins TRBV5-1 and TRBJ2-3, with TRBD2 matching over 7 bases. Germline trimming cut 6 bases from V and 0 bases from J; bases unmatched to any gene: 13. The length of the CDR3 is 17 residues. CDR1 SGHRS and CDR2 YFSETQ come from the germline V gene. CDR3 amino acids: CASKRLADLGSTDTQYF. The CDR3 bases are TGCGCCAGCAAGAGGCTAGCGGACCTTGGTAGCACAGATACGCAGTATTTT. Together with reference TRBV5-1 and TRBJ2-3, the CDR3 gives the full variable domain: KAGVTQTPRYLIKTRGQQVTLSCSPISGHRSVSWYQQTPGQGLQFLFEYFSETQRNKGNFPGRFSGRQFSNSRSEMNVSTLELGDSALYLCASKRLADLGSTDTQYFGPGTRLTVL.

This clonotype showed up many times. This chain links TRBV11-2 with TRBJ1-6; D is ambiguous. The V end lost 5 bases, the J end lost 3 bases, and 14 bases lay between the germline ends. The germline gives CDR1 SGHAT, CDR2 FQNNGV. The CDR3 runs 16 residues. The CDR3 region is CASSPKPRSYNSPLHF. In DNA form, the CDR3 reads TGTGCCAGCAGCCCTAAGCCAAGGAGCTATAATTCACCCCTCCACTTT.

This clonotype has more than one count but fewer than ten. The V call is TRBV7-9, the J call TRBJ2-7; 7 bases map to TRBD1. Germline V gene data show CDR1 as SEHNR and CDR2 as FQNEAQ (reference sequence). The CDR3 consists of 18 residues. Trimming removed 0 bases from V and 3 bases from J; junction bases left unmatched: 14. The CDR3 spells CASSLANLQGPPHYEQYF. CDR3 nucleotide sequence: TGTGCCAGCAGCTTAGCGAACCTACAGGGGCCGCCCCACTACGAGCAGTACTTC.

The rearrangement links TRBV2 to TRBJ2-3; TRBD1 is a possible D gene (6 bases). The length of the CDR3 is 12 residues. The germline gives CDR1 SNHLY, CDR2 FYNNEI. V was clipped by 8 bases and J by 5 bases, with 11 bases between them. In nucleotides, the CDR3 is TGTGCCAGCTCCCAGGGGAAAGATACGCAGTATTTT. Its translation: CASSQGKDTQYF. Full variable domain (missing parts from reference TRBV2 and TRBJ2-3): EPEVTQTPSHQVTQMGQEVILRCVPISNHLYFYWYRQILGQKVEFLVSFYNNEISEKSEIFDDQFSVERPDGSNFTLKIRSTKLEDSAMYFCASSQGKDTQYFGPGTRLTVL.

This clonotype was recorded at least ten times. This chain connects TRBV2 to TRBJ2-2; D remains ambiguous. This CDR3 contains 16 residues. Germline CDR1 is SNHLY and CDR2 is FYNNEI. Trimming shortened V by 1 base and J by 0 bases, and 9 bases separated the two germline ends. The CDR3 DNA reads as TGTGCCAGCAGTGAAGTTATCGTCTCGAACACCGGGGAGCTGTTTTTT. The encoded protein is CASSEVIVSNTGELFF.

The V call is TRBV5-6, the J call TRBJ2-7; D unresolved. V dropped 2 bases and J dropped 5 bases, with 8 bases sitting between them. There are 12 residues in the CDR3. Germline CDR1 and CDR2: SGHDT and YYEEEE. CDR3 nucleotides: TGTGCCAGCAGCTTTAATGAGAACGAGCAGTACTTC. It yields the protein CASSFNENEQYF.

This clonotype was observed a few times. The DNA is left out, because the CDR3 cannot be placed on it with certainty; the CDR3 is given as TCRdb lists it. The chain links TRBV11-2 to TRBJ2-5; the D call TRBD2 from the table was never checked on the DNA. The CDR3 is 15 amino acids long, termini counted. Germline CDR1 and CDR2: SGHAT and FQNNGV. This CDR3 reads CASSFGAGALETQYF.

This chain connects TRBV4-1 to TRBJ2-4, with D uncertain. The germline V gene encodes CDR1 MGHRA and CDR2 YSYEKL. The CDR3 covers 17 residues. The V end was cut by 1 base, the J end by 0 bases, with 13 bases between. CDR3 DNA sequence: TGCGCCAGCAGCCAAGTGATCGCCGGAGTAGCCAAAAACATTCAGTACTTC. The encoded protein is CASSQVIAGVAKNIQYF.

This chain joins TRBV10-2 and TRBJ2-2; the D gene is possibly TRBD1 (5 bases). V was cut by 2 bases and J by 8 bases, with 9 bases left in between. CDR3 size: 13 residues. Germline-derived CDR1 and CDR2 are WSHSY and SAAADI. The chain's CDR3 is CASSELQGGELFF. CDR3 nucleotides: TGCGCCAGCAGTGAGCTCCAGGGTGGGGAGCTGTTTTTT.

This clonotype has a handful of counts. The V gene is TRBV28, the J gene TRBJ2-7; TRBD2 aligns across 8 bases. Trimming removed 4 bases from V and 3 bases from J; junction bases left unmatched: 8. The CDR3 extends over 15 amino acids. From germline, CDR1 is MDHEN and CDR2 SYDVKM. The CDR3 DNA sequence: TGTGCCAGCAGTTCCTGGACTAGCCGGGGCTACGAGCAGTACTTC. It encodes CASSSWTSRGYEQYF.

In this sample, this clonotype turned up many times. The V gene is TRBV28, the J gene TRBJ1-6; the D gene is possibly TRBD1 (5 bases). Germline V gene lookup returns CDR1 MDHEN and CDR2 SYDVKM. The CDR3 spans 14 residues. Trimming stripped 6 bases from V and 7 bases from J, with 13 bases between. The CDR3 region is CASSLKGRNSPLHF. For the CDR3, the DNA is TGTGCCAGCAGCCTTAAGGGGCGAAATTCACCCCTCCACTTT.

This clonotype turned up a few times. This chain uses TRBV2 with TRBJ2-4; possible D gene TRBD2, 6 bases. The germline V gene has CDR1 SNHLY and CDR2 FYNNEI. With 3 bases removed from V and 1 base from J, the gap between germline ends came to 19 bases. The CDR3 is 18 amino acids. For the CDR3, the DNA is TGTGCCAGCAGTGACCCCGCCGGGAGTGACGGGGCCAAAAACATTCAGTACTTC. It translates to CASSDPAGSDGAKNIQYF.

Worth noting for this clonotype: Since a much larger clone is just one base distant, this may be a read error. V and J are TRBV2 and TRBJ1-1, with D unresolved. V gave up 11 bases and J gave up 2 bases, with 18 bases separating them. The CDR3 length is 14 residues. Germline loops: CDR1 SNHLY, CDR2 FYNNEI. DNA of the CDR3: TGTGCCGGCACCAAGATTCGGGAAAACACTGAAGCTTTCTTT. Protein product: CAGTKIRENTEAFF.

There are a few counts of this clonotype. The chain combines TRBV25-1 with TRBJ2-7; 7 positions agree with TRBD1. Germline trimming cut 8 bases from V and 5 bases from J; bases unmatched to any gene: 6. The CDR3 length is 12 residues. CDR1 is MGHDK, CDR2 SYGVNS, per germline. CDR3 sequence: CASSGQWHEQYF. In DNA, the CDR3 is TGTGCCAGCTCGGGACAGTGGCACGAGCAGTACTTC.

Ten or more counts support this clonotype. The chain carries TRBV2 and TRBJ2-2; TRBD1 aligns across 8 bases. Germline CDR1 and CDR2: SNHLY and FYNNEI. V lost 7 bases and J lost 2; bases outside the gene matches: 3. This CDR3 has 14 amino acids. The CDR3 DNA sequence: TGTGCCAGCAAGGGACAGGCTAACACCGGGGAGCTGTTTTTT. It codes for CASKGQANTGELFF.

This clonotype was seen repeatedly, ten times or more. V and J are TRBV2 and TRBJ2-7; possibly TRBD1 for D (6 bases). V lost 6 bases and J lost 0, with 12 bases in between. CDR1 SNHLY and CDR2 FYNNEI come from the germline V gene. The CDR3 contains 14 residues. The CDR3 is CASSADSFSYEQYF. The CDR3 DNA reads TGTGCCAGCAGCGCGGACAGTTTCTCCTACGAGCAGTACTTC.

This sequence joins TRBV29-1 and TRBJ2-1; possibly TRBD2 for D (6 bases). The germline V and J ends were trimmed by 0 bases and 6 bases, with 18 bases remaining between them. This CDR3 spans 16 amino acids. Germline V CDR1 and CDR2: SQVTM, ANQGSEA. This chain's CDR3 is CSVEDRETRVRNEQFF. The CDR3 DNA reads as TGCAGCGTTGAAGATCGTGAGACTAGGGTTCGCAATGAGCAGTTCTTC.